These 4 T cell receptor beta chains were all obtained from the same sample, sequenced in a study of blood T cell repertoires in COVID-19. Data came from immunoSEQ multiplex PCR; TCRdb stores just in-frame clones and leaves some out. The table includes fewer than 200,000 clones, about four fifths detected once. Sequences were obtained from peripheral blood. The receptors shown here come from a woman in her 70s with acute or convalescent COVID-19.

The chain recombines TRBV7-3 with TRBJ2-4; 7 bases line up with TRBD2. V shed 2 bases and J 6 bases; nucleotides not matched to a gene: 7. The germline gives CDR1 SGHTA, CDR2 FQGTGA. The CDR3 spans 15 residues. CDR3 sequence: CASSLGRGGVNIQYF. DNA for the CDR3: TGTGCCAGCAGCTTAGGACGGGGAGGGGTAAACATTCAGTACTTC.

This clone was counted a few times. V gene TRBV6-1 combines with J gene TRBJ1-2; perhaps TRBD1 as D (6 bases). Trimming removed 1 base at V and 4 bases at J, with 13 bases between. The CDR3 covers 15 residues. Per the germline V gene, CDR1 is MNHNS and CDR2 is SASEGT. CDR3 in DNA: TGTGCCAGCAGTGAAGGTGGGGCAGGGGCCTATGGCTACACCTTC. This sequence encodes CASSEGGAGAYGYTF.

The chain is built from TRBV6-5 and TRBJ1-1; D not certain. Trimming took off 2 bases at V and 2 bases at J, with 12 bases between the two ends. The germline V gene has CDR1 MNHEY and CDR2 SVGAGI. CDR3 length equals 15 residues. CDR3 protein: CASSYEGLGNTEAFF. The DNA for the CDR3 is TGTGCCAGCAGTTACGAAGGACTCGGCAACACTGAAGCTTTCTTT.

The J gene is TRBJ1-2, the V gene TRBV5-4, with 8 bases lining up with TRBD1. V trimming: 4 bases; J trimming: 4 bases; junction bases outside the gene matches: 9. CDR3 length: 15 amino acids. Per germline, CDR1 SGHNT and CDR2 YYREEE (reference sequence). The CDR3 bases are TGTGCCAGCAGCATTCGGACAGGGTCGGGCTATGGCTACACCTTC. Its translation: CASSIRTGSGYGYTF.